Presented here are 4 T cell receptor beta chains from one specimen sequenced in a study of cytomegalovirus exposure and HLA in healthy donors. 13 Jbeta primers and 60 Vbeta primers were used for the PCR. Data came from immunoSEQ multiplex PCR; TCRdb stores just in-frame clones and leaves some out. This sample has tens of thousands of clones, with around 82% found just once. The sequenced sample was PBMCs. The receptors stem from a man between 25 and 39 years old in good health and CMV-seropositive.

The V and J genes are TRBV2 and TRBJ1-5; 7 nucleotides line up with TRBD1. After removal of 3 bases from V and 2 bases from J, the junction contained 1 base not matched to a gene. The CDR3 sequence is 14 residues long. CDR1 is SNHLY, CDR2 FYNNEI, per germline. CDR3 loop: CASSEQGGNQPQHF. CDR3 bases: TGTGCCAGCAGTGAGCAGGGGGGCAATCAGCCCCAGCATTTT.

This chain links TRBV18 with TRBJ2-3, with TRBD2 matching 10 bases. Germline trimming cut 2 bases from V and 3 bases from J; bases unmatched to any gene: 5. The CDR3 has 16 residues. Germline values: CDR1 KGHSH, CDR2 LQKENI. The CDR3 region is CASSPGNSGRTDTQYF. The CDR3 DNA is TGTGCCAGCTCACCAGGGAATAGCGGGAGGACAGATACGCAGTATTTT.

The V gene is TRBV19, the J gene TRBJ1-5; D unclear. CDR1 is LNHDA, CDR2 SQIVND, per germline (reference sequence). The V end lost 4 bases, the J end lost 0 bases, and 22 bases lay between the germline ends. There are 19 residues in the CDR3. The CDR3 nucleotides are TGTGCCAGTAGTAACCTCATCTCTCCGGGATTAACTAGCAATCAGCCCCAGCATTTT. It specifies CASSNLISPGLTSNQPQHF.

The chain employs TRBV18 and TRBJ2-7; 8 bases fit TRBD1. The CDR3 consists of 17 residues. V dropped 3 bases and J dropped 4; count of bases not matched to a gene: 14. CDR1 and CDR2 (germline): KGHSH, LQKENI. CDR3 DNA: TGTGCCAGCTCACCGGGTACAGGGGGAATTTCACTATACGAGCAGTACTTC. Protein product: CASSPGTGGISLYEQYF.